The entry below describes one T cell receptor (beta chain). The data stem from a study of blood T cell repertoires in COVID-19. Overall study: Collection of acute and convalescent COVID-19 samples took place in the United States, Italy and Spain. T cells, B-cell-depleted T cells, or PBMCs provided the cDNA or gDNA that served as material.

V dropped 8 bases and J dropped 0 bases, with 6 bases sitting between them. Germline assignment: CDR1 MNHEY and CDR2 SVGAGI. This CDR3 has 12 amino acids. As processed by the authors: Reference gene primer amplification gave estimated nucleated cell counts. This table comes from immunoSEQ multiplex PCR, and its TCRdb copy is limited to in-frame clones, with some not included. That table is the source of V, J and clone size, and D and trimming were worked out from the DNA. The sample records about 58,000 clones, about 76% being singletons. The chain is built from TRBV6-5 and TRBJ2-3; perhaps TRBD1 as D (5 bases). The sequence came from a human donor in a cohort sampled during active COVID-19. What was sequenced was peripheral blood. The CDR3 loop reads CASGASTDTQYF. CDR3 in DNA: TGTGCCAGCGGGGCCAGCACAGATACGCAGTATTTT.